Reported below is one T cell receptor (beta chain). The antigen remains undetermined. The entry originates in a study of a mutant IDH1 vaccine in newly diagnosed glioma. Study in general: Scheduled for weeks 1, 3, 5, 7, 11, 15, 19 and 23, eight vaccinations were given to patients. Vaccinations were initiated 4-6 weeks following radiotherapy alone, or were given together with temozolomide cycles. The sex distribution of treated patients was roughly 62% male and about 38% female, with a mean age of 40.4 years. Antecedent treatment encompassed radiotherapy, temozolomide, or their combination; the majority received both.

Time point given: week 5, during vaccination. The vaccine gave 300 ug of a 20-mer mutant IDH1 peptide subcutaneously per dose. Generated by immunoSEQ multiplex PCR, the TCRdb table keeps only in-frame clones and is missing some. The sample lists 25,000 to 35,000 clones; roughly 90% were seen once. The CDR3 is made up of 15 amino acids. Germline V gene sequence: CDR1 MNHEY, CDR2 SVGAGI. V lost 0 bases to trimming and J lost 4 bases; unmatched junction nucleotides: 2. This TCR was recovered from a man between 18 and 29 years old with glioma. Sequenced here: PBMCs, sampled from a glioma patient whose treatment included an IDH1 peptide vaccine. The chain combines TRBV6-5 with TRBJ1-5, with 8 bases lining up with TRBD1. CDR3 region: CASSYSQGGNQPQHF. As DNA, the CDR3 is TGTGCCAGCAGTTACTCACAGGGGGGGAATCAGCCCCAGCATTTT.